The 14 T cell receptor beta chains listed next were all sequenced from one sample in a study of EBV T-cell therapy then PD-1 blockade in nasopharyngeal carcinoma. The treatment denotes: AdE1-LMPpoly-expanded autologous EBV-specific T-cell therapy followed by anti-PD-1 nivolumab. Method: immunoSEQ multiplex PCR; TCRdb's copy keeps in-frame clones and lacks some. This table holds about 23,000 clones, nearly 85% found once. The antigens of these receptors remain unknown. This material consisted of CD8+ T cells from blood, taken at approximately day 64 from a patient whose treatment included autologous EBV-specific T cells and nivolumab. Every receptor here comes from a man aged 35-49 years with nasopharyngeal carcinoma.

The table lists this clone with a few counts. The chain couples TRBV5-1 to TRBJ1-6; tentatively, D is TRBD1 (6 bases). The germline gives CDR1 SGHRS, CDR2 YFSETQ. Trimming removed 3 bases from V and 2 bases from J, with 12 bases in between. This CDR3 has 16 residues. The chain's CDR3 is CASSCTGYPYNSPLHF. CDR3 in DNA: TGCGCCAGCAGCTGTACAGGGTACCCCTATAATTCACCCCTCCACTTT. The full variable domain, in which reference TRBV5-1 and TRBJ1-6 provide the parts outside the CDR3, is KAGVTQTPRYLIKTRGQQVTLSCSPISGHRSVSWYQQTPGQGLQFLFEYFSETQRNKGNFPGRFSGRQFSNSRSEMNVSTLELGDSALYLCASSCTGYPYNSPLHFGNGTRLTVT.

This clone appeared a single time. DNA of the CDR3: TGTGCCAGCAGCCAGGAATACGACATTGTGGGGCGAAAAGGGGAACTGTTTTTT. Protein sequence: CASSQEYDIVGRKGELFF. The V gene is TRBV4-2, the J gene TRBJ1-4; tentatively, D is TRBD1 (5 bases). The CDR3 spans 18 residues. V shed 3 bases and J shed 12 bases, with 29 bases lying between them. Germline V lookup: CDR1 LGHNA, CDR2 YNFKEQ.

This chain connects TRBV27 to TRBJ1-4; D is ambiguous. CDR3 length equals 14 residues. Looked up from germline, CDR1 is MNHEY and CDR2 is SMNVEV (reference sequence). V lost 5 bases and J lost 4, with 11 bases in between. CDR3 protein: CASSKAGVNEKLFF. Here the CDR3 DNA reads TGTGCCAGCAGTAAGGCAGGAGTTAATGAAAAACTGTTTTTT.

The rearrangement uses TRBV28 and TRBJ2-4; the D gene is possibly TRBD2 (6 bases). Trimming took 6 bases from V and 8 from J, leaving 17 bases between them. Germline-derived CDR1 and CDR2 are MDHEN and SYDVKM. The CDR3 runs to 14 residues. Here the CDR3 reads CASSEGLPWDIQYF. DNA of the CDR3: TGTGCCAGCAGCGAGGGACTCCCGTGGGACATTCAGTACTTC.

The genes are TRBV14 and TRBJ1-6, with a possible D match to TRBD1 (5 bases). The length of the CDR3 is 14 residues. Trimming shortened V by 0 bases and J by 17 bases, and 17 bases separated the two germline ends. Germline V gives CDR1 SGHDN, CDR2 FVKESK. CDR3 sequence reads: CASSQDSLGHEFHF. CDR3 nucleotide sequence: TGTGCCAGCAGCCAAGATAGTCTAGGACACGAATTCCACTTT. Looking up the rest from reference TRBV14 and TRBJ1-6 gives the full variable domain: EAGVTQFPSHSVIEKGQTVTLRCDPISGHDNLYWYRRVMGKEIKFLLHFVKESKQDESGMPNNRFLAERTGGTYSTLKVQPAELEDSGVYFCASSQDSLGHEFHFGNGTRLTVT.

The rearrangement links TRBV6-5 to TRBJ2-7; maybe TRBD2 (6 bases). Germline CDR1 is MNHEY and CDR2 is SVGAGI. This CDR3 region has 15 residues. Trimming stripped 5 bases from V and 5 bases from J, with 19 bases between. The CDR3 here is CASSPTLAFGHEQYF. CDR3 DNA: TGTGCCAGCAGTCCTACCCTAGCGTTCGGCCACGAGCAGTACTTC.

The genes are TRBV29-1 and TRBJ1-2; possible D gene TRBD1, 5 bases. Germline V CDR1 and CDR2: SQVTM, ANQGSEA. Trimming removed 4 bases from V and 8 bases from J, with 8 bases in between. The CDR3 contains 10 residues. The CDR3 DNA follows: TGCAGCGTTGTAGGGGTAGGCTACACCTTC. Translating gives CSVVGVGYTF.

The CDR3: CASSLVGRPSSGNTIYF. The CDR3 bases are TGTGCCAGCAGCTTGGTCGGCAGACCGTCCTCTGGAAACACCATATATTTT. The rearrangement uses TRBV5-5 and TRBJ1-3; D is undetermined. With 0 bases removed from V and 0 bases from J, the gap between germline ends came to 13 bases. The CDR3 has 17 residues. Germline V gene lookup returns CDR1 SGHKS and CDR2 YYEKEE (reference sequence).

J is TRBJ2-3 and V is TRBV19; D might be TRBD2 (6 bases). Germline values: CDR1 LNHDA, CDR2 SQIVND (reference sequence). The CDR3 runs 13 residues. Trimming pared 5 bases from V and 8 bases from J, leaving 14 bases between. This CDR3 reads CASSGGSGVTQYF. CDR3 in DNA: TGTGCCAGTAGTGGAGGGTCCGGTGTTACGCAGTATTTT.

This CDR3 is CASSSRTRRETQYF. DNA of the CDR3: TGTGCCAGCAGTTCCCGGACCCGGAGAGAGACCCAGTACTTC. This sequence joins TRBV27 and TRBJ2-5, with D unclear. The CDR3 has 14 residues. Germline lookup yields CDR1 MNHEY and CDR2 SMNVEV (reference sequence). Trimming took off 4 bases at V and 4 bases at J, with 13 bases between the two ends.

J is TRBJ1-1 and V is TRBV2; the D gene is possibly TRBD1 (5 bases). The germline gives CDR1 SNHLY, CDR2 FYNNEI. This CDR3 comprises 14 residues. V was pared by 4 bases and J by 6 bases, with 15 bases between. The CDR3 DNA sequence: TGTGCCAGCAGTGGGGACTCAGGGAAGGCTGAAGCTTTCTTT. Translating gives CASSGDSGKAEAFF. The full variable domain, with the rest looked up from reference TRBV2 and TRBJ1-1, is EPEVTQTPSHQVTQMGQEVILRCVPISNHLYFYWYRQILGQKVEFLVSFYNNEISEKSEIFDDQFSVERPDGSNFTLKIRSTKLEDSAMYFCASSGDSGKAEAFFGQGTRLTVV.

For the CDR3, the DNA is TGCGCCAGCAGCCAAGATGGGGGGCCGGAGCCCCTTTTGGACAATGAGCAGTTCTTC. Residues: CASSQDGGPEPLLDNEQFF. This chain links TRBV4-3 with TRBJ2-1; D possibly uses TRBD1 or TRBD2 (6 bases each). Germline CDR1 is LGHNA and CDR2 is YSLEER. This CDR3 has 19 residues. The V gene lost 0 bases and the J gene lost 5 bases, with 23 bases spanning the gap.

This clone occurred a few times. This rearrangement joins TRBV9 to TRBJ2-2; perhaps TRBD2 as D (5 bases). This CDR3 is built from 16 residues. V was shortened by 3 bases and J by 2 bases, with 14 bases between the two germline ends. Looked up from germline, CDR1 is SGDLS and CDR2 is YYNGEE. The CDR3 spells CASSDGQRSNTGELFF. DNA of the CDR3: TGTGCCAGCAGCGACGGCCAGCGGAGCAACACCGGGGAGCTGTTTTTT.

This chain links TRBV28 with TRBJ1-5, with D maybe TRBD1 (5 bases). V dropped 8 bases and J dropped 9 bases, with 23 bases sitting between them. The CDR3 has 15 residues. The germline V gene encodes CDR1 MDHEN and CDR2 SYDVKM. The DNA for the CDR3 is TGTGCCAGCGGGGGGTTGGACATCCAACCATCGCCCCAGCATTTT. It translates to CASGGLDIQPSPQHF.